The clone carrying this TCR beta chain was observed a few times. The antigen is not known. These data are taken from a study of T-cell memory formation after mild COVID-19. Study results and limitations: Clonal second-wave expansions that peaked on day 37 had unconfirmed SARS-CoV-2 specificity. There were some responding clones in pre-infection memory, which suggested that cross-reactive memory had joined. There was a balanced CD4/CD8 profile in clones contracting day 15 to 85, and later expanders leaned CD4+.

TCRdb called the 5' RACE reads again in MiXCR, with one record for every CDR3 protein. The sample carries under 200,000 distinct CDR3 sequences, approximately 10% recorded once. The receptor comes from a man aged 18 to 30 who had mild COVID-19 (a few samples of this study predate the infection). Cell type and time point are not known. The sample consisted of PBMCs or a T cell subset sorted from them (not recorded which).

DNA for the CDR3: TGTGCCAGCAACGGCAGGGGGAGAGATACGCAGTATTTT. Protein sequence: CASNGRGRDTQYF. V and J are TRBV2 and TRBJ2-3, with 7 bases fitting TRBD1. The V and J ends lost 7 bases and 5 bases, in that order; junction bases with no gene match: 6. Looked up from germline, CDR1 is SNHLY and CDR2 is FYNNEI. CDR3 size: 13 residues.